These T cell receptor beta chains were read from a single sample in a study of control samples from healthy donors and cancer patients. Sequenced by immunoSEQ multiplex PCR; TCRdb stores in-frame clones only, minus some. The data show 70,000 or so clones, with approximately 84% seen just once and under 30% held by the top ten. Sequencing was performed on blood. The source is a man aged 50 to 59 in good health. Both conserved end residues are part of each CDR3. The D gene is left open where the match is weak.

D	V	J	length	DNA	CDR3
-	TRBV11-2	TRBJ1-1	14	TGTGCCAGCAGCCCCGATAGGACTCGGACTGAAGCTTTCTTT	CASSPDRTRTEAFF
-	TRBV24-1	TRBJ2-2	15	TGTGCCACCAGCGTTGACACGGGGAACACCGGGGAGCTGTTTTTT	CATSVDTGNTGELFF
-	TRBV7-3	TRBJ2-3	16	TGTGCCAGCAGCTCCCGTCTTAGGGGGGAGGGAGATACGCAGTATTTT	CASSSRLRGEGDTQYF
TRBD1	TRBV11-3	TRBJ2-7	13	TGTGCCAGCAGCCAAGGACAGGGCTACGAGCAGTACTTC	CASSQGQGYEQYF
-	TRBV19	TRBJ1-5	16	TGTGCCAGTAGCGATTTAAGAGCACCCGGGAGGAGTATCCAGCATTTT	CASSDLRAPGRSIQHF
-	TRBV5-6	TRBJ2-5	13	TGTGCCAGCAGCTTCGCAGGGAGCGAGACCCAGTACTTC	CASSFAGSETQYF
TRBD1	TRBV25-1	TRBJ1-2	14	TGTGCCAGCAGTGAATTTGGACAGGGTAATGGCTACACCTTC	CASSEFGQGNGYTF
TRBD1	TRBV25-1	TRBJ1-2	15	TGTGCCAGCAGTGGTCAGACCAGGGGGCAGGAGGGCTACACCTTC	CASSGQTRGQEGYTF
TRBD1	TRBV5-6	TRBJ1-1	15	TGTGCCAGCAGCTGGGACAGGGATGAACGAGCTGAAGCTTTCTTT	CASSWDRDERAEAFF
-	TRBV29-1	TRBJ1-1	12	TGCAGCGTTCAGCTCGGTTACACTGAAGCTTTCTTT	CSVQLGYTEAFF
TRBD1	TRBV7-2	TRBJ1-4	17	TGTGCCAGCAGCTTAGTAGGACAGGGGATCGGTAATGAAAAACTGTTTTTT	CASSLVGQGIGNEKLFF
-	TRBV9	TRBJ2-1	16	TGTGCCAGCAGCACAAACAGGGCGAGCTCCTACAATGAGCAGTTCTTC	CASSTNRASSYNEQFF
-	TRBV12-3/TRBV12-4	TRBJ1-5	13	TGTGCCAGCAGTTTAGGCAGGAATCAGCCCCAGCATTTT	CASSLGRNQPQHF
-	TRBV19	TRBJ1-2	18	TGTGCCAGTAGTACCCTCCCAGGGCAGGGTCGTATGAAGTATGGCTACACCTTC	CASSTLPGQGRMKYGYTF
-	TRBV11-2	TRBJ1-2	14	TGTGCCAGCAGCCGCACAGGGTCGACCTATGGCTACACCTTC	CASSRTGSTYGYTF